This TCR beta chain was sequenced during a study of OX40 agonist ivuxolimab in advanced cancers. Study context: At 82.7% male, the cohort had a mean age of about 60 years, ranging from roughly 20 to 90. Overall study findings and caveats: Determination of antigen specificity was not performed for the expanded peripheral T cells.

It was autoimmune disease history or systemic immunosuppression that excluded patients. The germline V and J ends were trimmed by 3 bases and 0 bases, with 8 bases remaining between them. The CDR3 loop spans 13 amino acids. CDR1 and CDR2 from the germline V gene are GTSNPN and SVGIG (reference sequence). This table comes from immunoSEQ multiplex PCR, and its TCRdb copy is limited to in-frame clones, with some not included. The sample yields 45,000 to 55,000 clones, 88% seen once. In regard to this clone: What it recognizes is unknown.

The sample in question was CD4+ or CD8+ T cells sorted from blood, obtained in a trial of the OX40 agonist ivuxolimab. The receptor's source is an adult with an advanced solid tumor such as melanoma, head and neck, liver or kidney cancer. This sequence joins TRBV30 and TRBJ1-1; D gene unclear. CDR3 sequence reads: CAWSTQLNTEAFF. The DNA of the CDR3 is TGTGCCTGGAGCACACAGTTGAACACTGAAGCTTTCTTT.